This T cell receptor (beta chain) was captured by sequencing in a study of cytomegalovirus exposure and HLA in healthy donors. Study-level points and caveats: A missense variant in DCLRE1C was later tied to TCR beta V- and J-gene trimming.

About this clone: Its antigen is as yet unknown.

The PCR was carried out with 60 Vbeta primers and 13 Jbeta primers. Sequenced by immunoSEQ multiplex PCR; TCRdb stores in-frame clones only, minus some. This sample yields 90,000 to 150,000 clones, of which roughly 80% are seen a single time; roughly 4.5% belongs to the top ten. The V segment lost 4 bases and the J segment 5 bases; nucleotides outside the gene matches: 12. Per germline, CDR1 SGHDT and CDR2 YYEEEE. The CDR3 is 16 residues long. Sequenced material: PBMCs. This chain joins TRBV5-6 and TRBJ2-3; 8 bases line up with TRBD2. The receptor was derived from a man aged 50 or older in good health and CMV-seropositive. The CDR3 DNA reads as TGTGCCAGCAGCCTGGGGTCGGTAGCGGGAAAAGATACGCAGTATTTT. Protein sequence: CASSLGSVAGKDTQYF.